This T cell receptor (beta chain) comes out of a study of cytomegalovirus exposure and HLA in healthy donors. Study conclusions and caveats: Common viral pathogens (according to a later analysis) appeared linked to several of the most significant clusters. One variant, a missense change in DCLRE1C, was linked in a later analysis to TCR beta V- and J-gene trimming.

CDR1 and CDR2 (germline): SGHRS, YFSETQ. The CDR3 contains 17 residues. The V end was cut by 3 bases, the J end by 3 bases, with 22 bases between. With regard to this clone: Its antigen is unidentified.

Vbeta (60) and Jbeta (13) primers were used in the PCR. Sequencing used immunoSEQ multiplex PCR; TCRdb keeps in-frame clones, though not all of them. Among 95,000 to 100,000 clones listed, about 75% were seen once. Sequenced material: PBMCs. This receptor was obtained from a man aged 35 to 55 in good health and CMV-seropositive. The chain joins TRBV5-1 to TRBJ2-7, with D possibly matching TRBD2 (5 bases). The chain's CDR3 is CASSSGNLWAGNYEQYF. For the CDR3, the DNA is TGCGCCAGCAGCTCCGGGAACCTCTGGGCAGGTAACTACGAGCAGTACTTC.